One TCR beta chain is described in this entry. The antigen remains undetermined. The entry originates in a study of shared clonotypes between healthy human individuals. Assay: immunoSEQ multiplex PCR; the TCRdb copy retains only in-frame clones and omits some. Of about 600,000 clones in the sample, about 95% were seen once. Cells designated naive CD8 were CD45RO-negative and were positively selected for CCR7, with terminally differentiated effector memory CD45RA+ cells excluded. Study conclusions and caveats: Donors were few, which limited the genetic and exposure-history diversity represented.

This CDR3 is built from 15 residues. V was pared by 2 bases and J by 3 bases, with 13 bases between. Germline lookup yields CDR1 SGHVS and CDR2 FQNEAQ. This sequence was found in a young woman in good health. The rearrangement links TRBV7-8 to TRBJ1-1; the D gene is possibly TRBD1 (6 bases). Specimen: naive CD8+ T cells sorted from blood. The CDR3 region is CASSLRRRGDTEAFF. The DNA of the CDR3 is TGTGCCAGCAGCTTACGTCGGAGGGGGGACACTGAAGCTTTCTTT.